These T cell receptor beta chains were read from a single sample in a study of Ad26.COV2.S vaccination and SARS-CoV-2 variants. Data came from immunoSEQ multiplex PCR; TCRdb stores just in-frame clones and leaves some out. The sample records 200,000 to 250,000 clones, 88% being singletons. This material consisted of peripheral blood, taken in a trial of Ad26.COV2.S vaccine versus placebo. Receptors were obtained from a person between 18 and 59 years old who received the Ad26.COV2.S COVID-19 vaccine or a placebo. Each CDR3 is given with its conserved first and last residue. The order of the fields is CDR3 protein, J gene, V gene, CDR3 length.

CASSSARTGGIRNTEAFF TRBJ1-1 TRBV19 18
CASSGSQETQYF TRBJ2-5 TRBV25-1 12
CASSRALAEVTDTQYF TRBJ2-3 TRBV18 16
CASKQGEQETQYF TRBJ2-5 TRBV2 13
CASSLATGSSYEQYF TRBJ2-7 TRBV7-2 15
CASSLGRGGGNSNQPQHF TRBJ1-5 TRBV28 18
CASSLQGGYYEQYF TRBJ2-7 TRBV7-2 14
CASSPGQGLPLHF TRBJ1-6 TRBV7-6 13
CASSLGRGFGTDTQYF TRBJ2-3 TRBV19 16
CASNGPDRGIYEQYF TRBJ2-7 TRBV10-2 15
CSVEPLQETQYF TRBJ2-5 TRBV29-1 12
CASSRDNFSYEQYF TRBJ2-7 TRBV5-1 14
CAGEGGRKLFF TRBJ1-4 TRBV10-1 11
CASSLGPPPYTQYF TRBJ2-3 TRBV11-2 14
CALDTGELFF TRBJ2-2 TRBV30 10